This TCR beta chain was sequenced during a study of OX40 agonist ivuxolimab in advanced cancers. This clone was seen only once. Its specificity is unknown. Some clones are missing from TCRdb's copy, which holds only in-frame ones; the method was immunoSEQ multiplex PCR. The sample gives about 46,000 clones, around 85% of which show up once; less than 60% is in the top ten. Peripheral blood came from all dose cohorts at three timepoints. Study-level results: At 0.1 to 3.0 mg/kg, CD4+ and CD8+ blood T cells expanded clonally by week 6.

Unmatched junction bases numbered 9, after V lost 5 bases and J lost 0 bases. Germline V gene sequence: CDR1 ENHRY, CDR2 SYGVKD. The CDR3 runs to 16 residues. V gene TRBV10-3 combines with J gene TRBJ1-2; 7 bases are a match to TRBD1. Material: CD4+ or CD8+ T cells sorted from blood, obtained in a trial of the OX40 agonist ivuxolimab. The sequence was collected from an adult with an advanced solid tumor such as melanoma, head and neck, liver or kidney cancer. This CDR3 is CAISYSTGTANYGYTF. The CDR3 DNA follows: TGTGCCATCAGTTACAGCACCGGGACAGCTAACTATGGCTACACCTTC.